These 7 T cell receptor beta chains share one sample of origin, sequenced in a study of CD8 T cells in Susac syndrome. It was with random hexamers that roughly 0.5 to 1 ug RNA was reverse transcribed. TCRdb reanalysed the immunoSEQ multiplex PCR reads using MiXCR and keeps one entry per CDR3 protein. Among 150,000 to 200,000 distinct CDR3 sequences listed, 90% to 96% were seen once. The sequencing sample was made of CD4+ T cells from PBMCs. Receptor source: a human donor with Susac syndrome.

The chain uses TRBV27 and TRBJ1-2; weak D call: TRBD1 (5 bases). Per germline, CDR1 MNHEY and CDR2 SMNVEV (reference sequence). This CDR3 is 13 amino acids long. V lost 3 bases and J lost 6, with 11 bases in between. The CDR3 coding sequence is TGTGCCAGCAGTTTGGAAGGGGTGCATGGCTACACCTTC. It yields the protein CASSLEGVHGYTF.

This sequence joins TRBV7-2 and TRBJ2-2; no reliable D call. The CDR3 contains 15 residues. Trimming removed 0 bases from V and 7 bases from J, with 12 bases in between. The germline CDR1 and CDR2 sequences are SGHTA and FQGNSA. In nucleotides, the CDR3 is TGTGCCAGCAGCTTAGCGGCCGGGTTTAACGGGGAGCTGTTTTTT. Its translation: CASSLAAGFNGELFF.

This chain connects TRBV20-1 to TRBJ2-3, with D perhaps TRBD2 (5 bases). This CDR3 comprises 12 residues. V lost 6 bases, J lost 6 bases, and 13 bases lay in between. Germline lookup yields CDR1 DFQATT and CDR2 SNEGSKA (reference sequence). This chain's CDR3 is CSAPRPGDTQYF. DNA of the CDR3: TGCAGTGCCCCTCGGCCGGGGGATACGCAGTATTTT.

Here the CDR3 DNA reads TGTGCCAGCAGCCAAGGGACCCGACACGAGCAGTACGTC. This codes for CASSQGTRHEQYV. This chain links TRBV3-1 with TRBJ2-7; no clear D gene. V was clipped by 1 base and J by 5 bases, with 9 bases between them. The V gene's germline CDR1 is LGHDT and CDR2 YNNKEL (reference sequence). This CDR3 region has 13 residues.

The chain employs TRBV20-1 and TRBJ1-5; D gene unclear. This CDR3 contains 13 residues. The germline CDR1 and CDR2 sequences are DFQATT and SNEGSKA (reference sequence). V was cut by 3 bases and J by 4 bases, with 10 bases left in between. The CDR3: CSASSVANQPQHF. The CDR3 DNA is TGCAGTGCTAGTAGCGTTGCAAATCAGCCCCAGCATTTT.

V gene TRBV2 combines with J gene TRBJ1-2, with 8 bases lining up with TRBD1. J gave up 8 bases and V 6 bases, and 5 bases lay outside the gene matches. Germline CDR1 SNHLY, CDR2 FYNNEI. The CDR3 is made up of 12 amino acids. The CDR3 region has the DNA TGTGCCAGCAGCGGACAGGGAGGAGGCTACACCTTC. This encodes CASSGQGGGYTF. Supplemented by reference TRBV2 and TRBJ1-2, the full variable domain reads EPEVTQTPSHQVTQMGQEVILRCVPISNHLYFYWYRQILGQKVEFLVSFYNNEISEKSEIFDDQFSVERPDGSNFTLKIRSTKLEDSAMYFCASSGQGGGYTFGSGTRLTVV.

The chain couples TRBV4-3 to TRBJ2-7; possible D gene TRBD1, 6 bases. CDR3 size: 14 residues. The germline CDR1 and CDR2 sequences are LGHNA and YSLEER. Trimming stripped 4 bases from V and 6 bases from J, with 16 bases between. The CDR3 nucleotides are TGCGCCAGCAGCCGTCAGACAGGAAGAGGCGAGCAGTACGTC. It codes for CASSRQTGRGEQYV.